This TCR beta chain was found in a study of T-cell reconstitution after alpha-beta-depleted transplantation in children. Study-level points and caveats: Recipient T cells and thymic progenitors that survived were the source of the high TCRbeta diversity seen at day 60 in some patients. Diversity and T-cell counts at one year after transplant derived mostly from new T cells. Alpha-beta T cells present about two months after transplant were reported to originate from several hundred expanded graft clones.

Construction of the TCRbeta library involved unique molecular identifiers. One entry per CDR3 protein results from TCRdb running MiXCR on the PCR reads. The repertoire holds about a million distinct CDR3 sequences, with 25% to 30% as singletons. Germline V gives CDR1 MNHEY, CDR2 SVGAGI. Trimming at V came to 3 bases and at J to 5 bases, leaving 8 bases not matched to a gene. The CDR3 consists of 16 residues. Regarding this clonotype: Its antigen is unidentified.

Material: PBMCs, mostly from graft donor cells, obtained 360 days after TCRalphabeta/CD19-depleted stem cell transplant. This clonotype originated in a boy in the first two years of life who had a stem cell transplant for SCID, so the T cells may come from the graft donor. The V call is TRBV6-5, the J call TRBJ2-1; 9 bases are a match to TRBD2. The CDR3 here is CASSYIAGGTHNEQFF. In nucleotides, the CDR3 is TGTGCCAGCAGTTATATTGCGGGGGGGACCCACAATGAGCAGTTCTTC.